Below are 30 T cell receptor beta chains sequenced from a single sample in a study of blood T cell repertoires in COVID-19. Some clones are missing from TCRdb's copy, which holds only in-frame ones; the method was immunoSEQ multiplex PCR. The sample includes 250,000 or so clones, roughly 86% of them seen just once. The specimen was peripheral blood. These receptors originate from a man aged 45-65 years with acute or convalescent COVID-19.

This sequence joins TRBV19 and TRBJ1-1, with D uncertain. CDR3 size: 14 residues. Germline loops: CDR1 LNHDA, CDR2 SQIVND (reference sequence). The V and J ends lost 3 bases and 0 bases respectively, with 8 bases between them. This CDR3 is CASSIATLNTEAFF. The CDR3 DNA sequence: TGTGCCAGTAGTATCGCAACATTGAACACTGAAGCTTTCTTT.

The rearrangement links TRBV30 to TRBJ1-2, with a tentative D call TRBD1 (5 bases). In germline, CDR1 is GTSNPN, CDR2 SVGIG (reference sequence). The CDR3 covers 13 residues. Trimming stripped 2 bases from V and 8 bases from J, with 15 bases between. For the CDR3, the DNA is TGTGCCTGGAGTTTGCAGGGTACACAGGGCTACACCTTC. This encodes CAWSLQGTQGYTF.

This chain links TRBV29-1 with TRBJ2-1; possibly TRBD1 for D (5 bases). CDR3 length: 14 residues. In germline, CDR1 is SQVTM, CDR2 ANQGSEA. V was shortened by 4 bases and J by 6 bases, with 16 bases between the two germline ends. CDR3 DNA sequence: TGCAGCGTTGGACAGAACAACCCCCCCAATGAGCAGTTCTTC. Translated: CSVGQNNPPNEQFF.

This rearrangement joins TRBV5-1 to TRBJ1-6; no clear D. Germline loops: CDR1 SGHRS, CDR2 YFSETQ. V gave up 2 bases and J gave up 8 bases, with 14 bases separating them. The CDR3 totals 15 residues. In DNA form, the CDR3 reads TGCGCCAGCAGCTTCTCACAGATTCCAGATTCACCCCTCCACTTT. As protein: CASSFSQIPDSPLHF.

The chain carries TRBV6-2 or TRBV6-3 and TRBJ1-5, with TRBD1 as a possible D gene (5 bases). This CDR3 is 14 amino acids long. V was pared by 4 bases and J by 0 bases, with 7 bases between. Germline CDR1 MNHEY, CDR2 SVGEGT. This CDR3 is CASSWTYSNQPQHF. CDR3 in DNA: TGTGCCAGCAGTTGGACATATAGCAATCAGCCCCAGCATTTT.

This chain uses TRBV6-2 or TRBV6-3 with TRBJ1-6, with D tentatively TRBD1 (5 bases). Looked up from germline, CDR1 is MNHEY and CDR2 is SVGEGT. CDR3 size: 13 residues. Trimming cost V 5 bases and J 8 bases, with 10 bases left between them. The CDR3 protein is CASSRQWDSPLHF. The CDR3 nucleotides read TGTGCCAGCAGTCGACAGTGGGATTCACCCCTCCACTTT.

In DNA form, the CDR3 reads TGTGCCAGCAGTTTTAGCGGGGGTCTATATACCGGGGAGCTGTTTTTT. The encoded protein is CASSFSGGLYTGELFF. The V gene is TRBV6-2 or TRBV6-3, the J gene TRBJ2-2; 9 bases match TRBD2. CDR3 length: 16 amino acids. The J segment lost 5 bases and the V segment lost 4 bases, leaving 8 bases of the junction unmatched. Looked up from germline, CDR1 is MNHEY and CDR2 is SVGEGT.

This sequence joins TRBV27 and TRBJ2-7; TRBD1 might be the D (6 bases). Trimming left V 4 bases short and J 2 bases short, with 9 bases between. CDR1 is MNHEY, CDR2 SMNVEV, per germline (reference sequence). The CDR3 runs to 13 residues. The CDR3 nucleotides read TGTGCCAGCAGTTCGGGACATGCCTACGAGCAGTACTTC. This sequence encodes CASSSGHAYEQYF.

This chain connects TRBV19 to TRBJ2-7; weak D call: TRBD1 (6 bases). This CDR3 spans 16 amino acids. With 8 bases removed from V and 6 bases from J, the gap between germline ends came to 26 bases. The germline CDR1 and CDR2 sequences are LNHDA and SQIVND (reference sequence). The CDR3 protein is CASDLGGGRGRGEQYF. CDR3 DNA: TGTGCCAGTGATTTGGGCGGTGGCAGGGGACGGGGCGAGCAGTACTTC.

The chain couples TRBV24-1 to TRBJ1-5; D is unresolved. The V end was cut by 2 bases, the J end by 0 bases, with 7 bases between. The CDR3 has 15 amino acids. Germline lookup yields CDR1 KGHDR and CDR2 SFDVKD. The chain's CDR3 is CATSDSYSSNQPQHF. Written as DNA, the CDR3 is TGTGCCACCAGTGATTCCTACAGTAGCAATCAGCCCCAGCATTTT.

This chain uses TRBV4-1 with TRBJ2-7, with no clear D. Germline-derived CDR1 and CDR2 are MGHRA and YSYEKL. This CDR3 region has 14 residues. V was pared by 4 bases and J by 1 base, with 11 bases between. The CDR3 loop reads CASSPQLVSYEQYF. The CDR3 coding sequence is TGCGCCAGCAGCCCGCAGTTGGTTTCCTACGAGCAGTACTTC.

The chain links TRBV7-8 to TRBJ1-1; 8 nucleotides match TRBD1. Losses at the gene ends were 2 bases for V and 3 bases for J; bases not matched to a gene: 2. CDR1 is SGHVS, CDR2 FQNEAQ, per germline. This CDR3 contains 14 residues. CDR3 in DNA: TGTGCCAGCAGCTTAACAGGGGGGGACACTGAAGCTTTCTTT. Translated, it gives CASSLTGGDTEAFF.

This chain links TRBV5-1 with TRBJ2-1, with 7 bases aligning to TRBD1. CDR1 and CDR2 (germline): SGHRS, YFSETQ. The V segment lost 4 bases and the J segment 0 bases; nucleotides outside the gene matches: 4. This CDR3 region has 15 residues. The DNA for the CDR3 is TGCGCCAGCAGCCCAGGGGGAAGCTCCTACAATGAGCAGTTCTTC. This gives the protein CASSPGGSSYNEQFF.

CDR3 amino acids: CASSLDGTGGTDTQYF. The CDR3 bases are TGTGCCAGCAGCTTAGATGGGACAGGGGGCACAGATACGCAGTATTTT. The chain uses TRBV7-3 and TRBJ2-3; 10 nucleotides line up with TRBD1. Trimming at V came to 2 bases and at J to 1 base, leaving 3 bases not matched to a gene. The germline CDR1 and CDR2 sequences are SGHTA and FQGTGA. CDR3 length: 16 residues.

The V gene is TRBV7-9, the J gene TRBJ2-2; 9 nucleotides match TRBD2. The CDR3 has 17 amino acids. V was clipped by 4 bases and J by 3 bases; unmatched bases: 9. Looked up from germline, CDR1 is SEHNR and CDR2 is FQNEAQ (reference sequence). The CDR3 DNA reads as TGTGCCAGCAGCTCGCAACTAGCGGGTGACGACACCGGGGAGCTGTTTTTT. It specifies CASSSQLAGDDTGELFF.

CDR3 nucleotide sequence: TGTGCCAGCTCACCACCGGGGACAGGAGGACAGCCCCAGCATTTT. This sequence encodes CASSPPGTGGQPQHF. The chain couples TRBV18 to TRBJ1-5; TRBD1 matches 8 bases. The germline gives CDR1 KGHSH, CDR2 LQKENI. This CDR3 is 15 amino acids long. The ends lost 0 bases at V and 7 bases at J; junction bases unmatched: 5.

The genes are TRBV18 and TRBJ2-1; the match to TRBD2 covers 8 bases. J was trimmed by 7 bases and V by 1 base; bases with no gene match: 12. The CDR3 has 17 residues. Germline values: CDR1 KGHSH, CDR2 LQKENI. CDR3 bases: TGTGCCAGCTCACCACGGATTAGCGGGAAGGGTCGGAATGAGCAGTTCTTC. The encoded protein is CASSPRISGKGRNEQFF.

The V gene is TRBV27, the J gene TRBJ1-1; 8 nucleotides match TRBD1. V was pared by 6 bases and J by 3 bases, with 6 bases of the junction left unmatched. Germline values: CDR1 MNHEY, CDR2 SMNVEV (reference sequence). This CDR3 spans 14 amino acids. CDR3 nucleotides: TGTGCCAGCAGCCCCGGGACAGGATACACTGAAGCTTTCTTT. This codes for CASSPGTGYTEAFF.

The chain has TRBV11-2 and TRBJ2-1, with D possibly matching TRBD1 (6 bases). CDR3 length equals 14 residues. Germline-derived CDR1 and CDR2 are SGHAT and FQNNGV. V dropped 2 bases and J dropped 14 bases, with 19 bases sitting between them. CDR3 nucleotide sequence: TGTGCCAGCAGCTTAAGACAGGCCTCGTTTGGGGAGTTCTTC. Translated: CASSLRQASFGEFF.

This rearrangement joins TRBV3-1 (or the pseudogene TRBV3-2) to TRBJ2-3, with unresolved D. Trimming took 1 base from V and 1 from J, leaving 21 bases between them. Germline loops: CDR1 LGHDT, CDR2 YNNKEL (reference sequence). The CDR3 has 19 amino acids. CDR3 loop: CASSQVFRSGPHRTDTQYF. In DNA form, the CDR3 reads TGTGCCAGCAGCCAAGTTTTTAGATCTGGGCCTCACCGCACAGATACGCAGTATTTT.

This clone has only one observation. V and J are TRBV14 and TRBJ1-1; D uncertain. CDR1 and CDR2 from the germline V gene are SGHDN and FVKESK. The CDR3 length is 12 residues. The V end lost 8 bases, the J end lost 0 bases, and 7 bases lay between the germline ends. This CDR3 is CASRRVNTEAFF. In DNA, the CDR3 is TGTGCCAGCCGACGGGTGAACACTGAAGCTTTCTTT. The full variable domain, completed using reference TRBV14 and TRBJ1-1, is EAGVTQFPSHSVIEKGQTVTLRCDPISGHDNLYWYRRVMGKEIKFLLHFVKESKQDESGMPNNRFLAERTGGTYSTLKVQPAELEDSGVYFCASRRVNTEAFFGQGTRLTVV.

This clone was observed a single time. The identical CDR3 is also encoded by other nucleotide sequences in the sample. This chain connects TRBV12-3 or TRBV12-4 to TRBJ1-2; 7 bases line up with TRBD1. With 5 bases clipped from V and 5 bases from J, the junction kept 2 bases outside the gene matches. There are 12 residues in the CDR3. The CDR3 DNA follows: TGTGCCAGCAGTCGACAGGGATATGGCTACACCTTC. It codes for CASSRQGYGYTF.

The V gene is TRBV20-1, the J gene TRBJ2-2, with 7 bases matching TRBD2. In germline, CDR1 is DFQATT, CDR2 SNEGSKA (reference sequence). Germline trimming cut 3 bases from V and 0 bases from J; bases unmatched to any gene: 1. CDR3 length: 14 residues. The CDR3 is CSASGGANTGELFF. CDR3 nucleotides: TGCAGTGCTAGTGGGGGGGCGAACACCGGGGAGCTGTTTTTT.

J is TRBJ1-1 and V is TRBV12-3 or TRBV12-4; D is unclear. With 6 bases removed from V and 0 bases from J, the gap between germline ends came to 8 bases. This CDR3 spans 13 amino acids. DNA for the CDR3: TGTGCCAGCAGCCATCAATTGAACACTGAAGCTTTCTTT. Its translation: CASSHQLNTEAFF.

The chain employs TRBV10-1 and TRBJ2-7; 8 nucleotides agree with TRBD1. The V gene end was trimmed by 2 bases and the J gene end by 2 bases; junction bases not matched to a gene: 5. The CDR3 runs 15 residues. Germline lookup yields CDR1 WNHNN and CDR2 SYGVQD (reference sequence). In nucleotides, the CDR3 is TGCGCCAGCAGTGAGGGCAGGGGGCCCACCTACGAGCAGTACTTC. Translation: CASSEGRGPTYEQYF.

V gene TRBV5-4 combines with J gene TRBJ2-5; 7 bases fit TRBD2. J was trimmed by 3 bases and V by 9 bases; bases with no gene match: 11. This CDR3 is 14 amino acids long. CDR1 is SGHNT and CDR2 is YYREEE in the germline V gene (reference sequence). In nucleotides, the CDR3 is TGTGCCACAAAACGGGGGGTGGATGAAGAGACCCAGTACTTC. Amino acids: CATKRGVDEETQYF.

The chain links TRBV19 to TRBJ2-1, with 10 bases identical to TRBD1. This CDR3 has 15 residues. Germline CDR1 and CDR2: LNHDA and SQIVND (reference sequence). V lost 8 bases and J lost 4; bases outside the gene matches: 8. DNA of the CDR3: TGTGCCAGTGCTACAGGACAGGGGGTGTACAATGAGCAGTTCTTC. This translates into CASATGQGVYNEQFF. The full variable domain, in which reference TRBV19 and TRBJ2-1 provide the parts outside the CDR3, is DGGITQSPKYLFRKEGQNVTLSCEQNLNHDAMYWYRQDPGQGLRLIYYSQIVNDFQKGDIAEGYSVSREKKESFPLTVTSAQKNPTAFYLCASATGQGVYNEQFFGPGTRLTVL.

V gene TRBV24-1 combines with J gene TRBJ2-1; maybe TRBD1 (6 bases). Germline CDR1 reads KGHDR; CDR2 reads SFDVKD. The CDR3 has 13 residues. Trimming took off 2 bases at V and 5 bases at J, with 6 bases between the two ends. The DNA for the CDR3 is TGTGCCACCAGTGATTACAGGGACAATGAGCAGTTCTTC. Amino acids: CATSDYRDNEQFF.

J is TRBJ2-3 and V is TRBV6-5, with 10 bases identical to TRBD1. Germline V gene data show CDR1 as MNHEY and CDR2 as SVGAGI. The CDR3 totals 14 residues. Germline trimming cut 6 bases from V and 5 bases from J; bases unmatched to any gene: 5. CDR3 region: CASRRDRGGDTQYF. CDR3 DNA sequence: TGTGCCAGCAGACGGGACAGGGGAGGAGATACGCAGTATTTT.

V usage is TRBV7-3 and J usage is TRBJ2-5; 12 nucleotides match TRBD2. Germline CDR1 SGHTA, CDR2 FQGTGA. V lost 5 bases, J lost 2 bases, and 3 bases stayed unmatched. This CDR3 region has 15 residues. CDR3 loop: CASSRGTSGQETQYF. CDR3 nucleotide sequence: TGTGCCAGCAGCCGGGGGACTAGCGGGCAAGAGACCCAGTACTTC.